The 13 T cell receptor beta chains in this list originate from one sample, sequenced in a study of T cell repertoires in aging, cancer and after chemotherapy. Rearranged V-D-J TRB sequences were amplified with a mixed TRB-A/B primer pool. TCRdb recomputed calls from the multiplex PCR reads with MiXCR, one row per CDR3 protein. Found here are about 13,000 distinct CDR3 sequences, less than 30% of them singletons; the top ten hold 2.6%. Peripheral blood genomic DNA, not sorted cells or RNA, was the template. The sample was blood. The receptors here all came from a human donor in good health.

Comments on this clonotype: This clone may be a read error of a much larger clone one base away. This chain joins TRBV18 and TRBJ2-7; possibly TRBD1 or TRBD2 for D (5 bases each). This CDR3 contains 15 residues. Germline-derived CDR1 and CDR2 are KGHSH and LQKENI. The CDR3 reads CASLPPEGRGDEQYF. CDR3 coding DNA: TGTGCCAGCTTACCACCTGAGGGGCGCGGAGACGAGCAGTACTTC.

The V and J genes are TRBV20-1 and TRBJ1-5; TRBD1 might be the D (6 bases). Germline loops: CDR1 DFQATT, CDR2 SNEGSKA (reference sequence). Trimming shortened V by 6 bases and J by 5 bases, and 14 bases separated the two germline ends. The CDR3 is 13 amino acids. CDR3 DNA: TGCAGTGCCCAGGGGTATAATTATCAGCCCCAGCATTTT. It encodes CSAQGYNYQPQHF.

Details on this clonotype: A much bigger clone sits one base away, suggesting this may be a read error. The CDR3 sequence is CGTGSWSVANVLTF. DNA of the CDR3: TGCGGGACAGGGAGTTGGTCTGTGGCCAACGTCCTGACTTTC. V and J are TRBV19 and TRBJ2-6, with 9 bases lining up with TRBD1. The CDR3 length is 14 residues. Germline CDR1 reads LNHDA; CDR2 reads SQIVND (reference sequence).

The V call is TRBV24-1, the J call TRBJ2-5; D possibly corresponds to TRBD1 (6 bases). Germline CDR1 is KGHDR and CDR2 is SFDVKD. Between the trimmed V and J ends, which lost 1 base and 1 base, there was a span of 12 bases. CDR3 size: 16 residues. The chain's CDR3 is CATSDFPDRIQETQYF. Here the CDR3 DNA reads TGTGCCACCAGTGATTTCCCCGACAGGATCCAAGAGACCCAGTACTTC.

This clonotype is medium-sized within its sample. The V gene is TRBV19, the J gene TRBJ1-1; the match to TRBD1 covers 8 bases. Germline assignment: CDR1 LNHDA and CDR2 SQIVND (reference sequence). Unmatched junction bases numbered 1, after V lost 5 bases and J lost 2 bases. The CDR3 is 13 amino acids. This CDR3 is CASSGQGNTEAFF. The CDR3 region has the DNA TGTGCCAGTAGTGGACAGGGTAACACTGAAGCTTTCTTT.

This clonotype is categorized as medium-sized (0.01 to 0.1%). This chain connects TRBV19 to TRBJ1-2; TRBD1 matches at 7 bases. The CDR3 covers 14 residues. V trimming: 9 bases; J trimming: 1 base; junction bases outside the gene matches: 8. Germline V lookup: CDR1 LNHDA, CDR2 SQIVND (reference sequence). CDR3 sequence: CASNRDRLNYGYTF. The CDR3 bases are TGTGCCAGCAACCGGGACAGACTTAACTATGGCTACACCTTC.

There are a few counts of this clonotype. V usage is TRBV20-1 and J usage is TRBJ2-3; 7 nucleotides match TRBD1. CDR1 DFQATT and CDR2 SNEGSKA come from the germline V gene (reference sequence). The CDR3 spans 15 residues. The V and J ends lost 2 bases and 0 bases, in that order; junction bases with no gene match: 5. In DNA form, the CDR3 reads TGCAGTGCTAGATACTACAGGGGCAGCACAGATACGCAGTATTTT. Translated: CSARYYRGSTDTQYF.

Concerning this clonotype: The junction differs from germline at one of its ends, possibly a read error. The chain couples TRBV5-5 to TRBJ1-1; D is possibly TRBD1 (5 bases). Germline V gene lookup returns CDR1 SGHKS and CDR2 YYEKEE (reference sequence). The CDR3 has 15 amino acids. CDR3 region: CASKNWGQENTEAFF. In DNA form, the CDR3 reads TGCGCCAGCAAAAACTGGGGCCAGGAGAACACTGAAGCTTTCTTT. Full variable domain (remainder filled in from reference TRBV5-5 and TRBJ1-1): DAGVTQSPTHLIKTRGQQVTLRCSPISGHKSVSWYQQVLGQGPQFIFQYYEKEERGRGNFPDRFSARQFPNYSSELNVNALLLGDSALYLCASKNWGQENTEAFFGQGTRLTVV.

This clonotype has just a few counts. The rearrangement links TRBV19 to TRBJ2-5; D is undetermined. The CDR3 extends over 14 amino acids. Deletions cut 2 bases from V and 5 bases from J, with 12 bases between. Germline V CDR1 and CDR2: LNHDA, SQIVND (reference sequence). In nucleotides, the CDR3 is TGTGCCAGTAGTATAAGCACCCCAGAGGAGACCCAGTACTTC. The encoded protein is CASSISTPEETQYF.

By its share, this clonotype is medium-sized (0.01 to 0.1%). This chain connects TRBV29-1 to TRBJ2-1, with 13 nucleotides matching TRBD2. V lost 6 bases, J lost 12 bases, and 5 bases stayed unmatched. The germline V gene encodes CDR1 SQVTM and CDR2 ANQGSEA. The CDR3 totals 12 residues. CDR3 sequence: CSVILAGGTQFF. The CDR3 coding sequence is TGCAGCGTAATACTAGCGGGGGGGACGCAGTTCTTC.

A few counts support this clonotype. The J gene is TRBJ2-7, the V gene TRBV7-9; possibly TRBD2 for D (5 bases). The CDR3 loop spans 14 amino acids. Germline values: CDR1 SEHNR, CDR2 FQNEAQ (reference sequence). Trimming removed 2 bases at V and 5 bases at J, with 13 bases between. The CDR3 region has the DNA TGTGCCAGCAGCTTAAAGTTGACCGGGGACGAGCAGTACTTC. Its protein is CASSLKLTGDEQYF.

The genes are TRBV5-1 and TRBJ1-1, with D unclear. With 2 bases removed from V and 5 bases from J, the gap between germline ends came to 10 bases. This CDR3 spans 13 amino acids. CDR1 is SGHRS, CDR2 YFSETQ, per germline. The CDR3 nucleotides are TGCGCCAGCAGCTTTGTAAGAGGAACTGAAGCTTTCTTT. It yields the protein CASSFVRGTEAFF.

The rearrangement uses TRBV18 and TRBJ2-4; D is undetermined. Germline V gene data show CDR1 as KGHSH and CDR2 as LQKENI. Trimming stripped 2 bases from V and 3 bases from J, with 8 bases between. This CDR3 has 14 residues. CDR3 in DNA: TGTGCCAGCTCACCAGCGAACAGCAAAAACATTCAGTACTTC. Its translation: CASSPANSKNIQYF. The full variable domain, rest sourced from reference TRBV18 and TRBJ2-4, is NAGVMQNPRHLVRRRGQEARLRCSPMKGHSHVYWYRQLPEEGLKFMVYLQKENIIDESGMPKERFSAEFPKEGPSILRIQQVVRGDSAAYFCASSPANSKNIQYFGAGTRLSVL.